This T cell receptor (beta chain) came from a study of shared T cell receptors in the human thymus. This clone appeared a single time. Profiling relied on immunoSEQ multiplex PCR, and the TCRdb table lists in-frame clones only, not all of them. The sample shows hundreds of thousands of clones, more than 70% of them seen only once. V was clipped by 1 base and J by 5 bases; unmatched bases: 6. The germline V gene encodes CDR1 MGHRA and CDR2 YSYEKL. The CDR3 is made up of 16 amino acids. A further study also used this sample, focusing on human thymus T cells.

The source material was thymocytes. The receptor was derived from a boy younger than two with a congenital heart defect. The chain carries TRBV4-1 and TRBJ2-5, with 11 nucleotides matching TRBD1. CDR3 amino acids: CASSQADRGQWETQYF. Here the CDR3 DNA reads TGCGCCAGCAGCCAAGCGGACAGGGGGCAGTGGGAGACCCAGTACTTC.